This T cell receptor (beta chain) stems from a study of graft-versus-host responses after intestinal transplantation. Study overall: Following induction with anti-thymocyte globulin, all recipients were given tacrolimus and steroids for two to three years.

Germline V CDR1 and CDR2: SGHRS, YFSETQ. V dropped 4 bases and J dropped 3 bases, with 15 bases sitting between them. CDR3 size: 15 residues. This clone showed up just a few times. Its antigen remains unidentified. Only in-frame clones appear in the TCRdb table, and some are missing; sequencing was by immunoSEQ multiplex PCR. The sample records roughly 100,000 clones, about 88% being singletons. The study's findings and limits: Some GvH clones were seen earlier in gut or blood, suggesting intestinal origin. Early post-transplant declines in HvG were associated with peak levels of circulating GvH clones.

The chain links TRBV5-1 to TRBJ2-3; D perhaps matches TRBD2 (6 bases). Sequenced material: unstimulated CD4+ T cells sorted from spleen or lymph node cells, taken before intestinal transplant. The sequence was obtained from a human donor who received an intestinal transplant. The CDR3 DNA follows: TGCGCCAGCAGCCCCGGGACTCTTAATACAGATACGCAGTATTTT. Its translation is CASSPGTLNTDTQYF.